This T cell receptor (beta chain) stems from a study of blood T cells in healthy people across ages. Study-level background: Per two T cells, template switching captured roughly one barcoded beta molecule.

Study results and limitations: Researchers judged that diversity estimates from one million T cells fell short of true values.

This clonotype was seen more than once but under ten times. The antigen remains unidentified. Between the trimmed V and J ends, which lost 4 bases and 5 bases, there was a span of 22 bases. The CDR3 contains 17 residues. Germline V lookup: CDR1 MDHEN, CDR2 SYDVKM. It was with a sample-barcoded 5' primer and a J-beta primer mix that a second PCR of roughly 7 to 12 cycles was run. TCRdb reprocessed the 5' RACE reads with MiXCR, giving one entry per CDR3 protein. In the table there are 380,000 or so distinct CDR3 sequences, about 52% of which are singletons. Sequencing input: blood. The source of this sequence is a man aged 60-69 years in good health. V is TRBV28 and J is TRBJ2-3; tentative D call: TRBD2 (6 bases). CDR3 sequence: CASSSLKGREVVDTQYF. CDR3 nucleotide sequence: TGTGCCAGCAGTTCTCTCAAGGGCAGGGAGGTTGTAGATACGCAGTATTTT.